This T cell receptor beta chain came from a study of T cells after somatic rescue of genetic block. TCRdb's copy holds only in-frame clones and misses some; the assay was immunoSEQ multiplex PCR. The sample gives roughly 110,000 clones, around nine tenths of which show up once; 1.4% to 1.5% is in the top ten. CDR1 KGHSH and CDR2 LQKENI come from the germline V gene. V shed 5 bases and J 4 bases; nucleotides not matched to a gene: 7. This CDR3 region has 16 residues. This TCR was sampled from a woman younger than 35. The gene calls are TRBV18 and TRBJ2-2, with 10 bases identical to TRBD2. Sequenced material: peripheral blood mononuclear cells (PBMCs). The CDR3 DNA sequence: TGTGCCAGCTCAGAACTAGCGGGGCACCCCACCGGGGAGCTGTTTTTT. Translating gives CASSELAGHPTGELFF.